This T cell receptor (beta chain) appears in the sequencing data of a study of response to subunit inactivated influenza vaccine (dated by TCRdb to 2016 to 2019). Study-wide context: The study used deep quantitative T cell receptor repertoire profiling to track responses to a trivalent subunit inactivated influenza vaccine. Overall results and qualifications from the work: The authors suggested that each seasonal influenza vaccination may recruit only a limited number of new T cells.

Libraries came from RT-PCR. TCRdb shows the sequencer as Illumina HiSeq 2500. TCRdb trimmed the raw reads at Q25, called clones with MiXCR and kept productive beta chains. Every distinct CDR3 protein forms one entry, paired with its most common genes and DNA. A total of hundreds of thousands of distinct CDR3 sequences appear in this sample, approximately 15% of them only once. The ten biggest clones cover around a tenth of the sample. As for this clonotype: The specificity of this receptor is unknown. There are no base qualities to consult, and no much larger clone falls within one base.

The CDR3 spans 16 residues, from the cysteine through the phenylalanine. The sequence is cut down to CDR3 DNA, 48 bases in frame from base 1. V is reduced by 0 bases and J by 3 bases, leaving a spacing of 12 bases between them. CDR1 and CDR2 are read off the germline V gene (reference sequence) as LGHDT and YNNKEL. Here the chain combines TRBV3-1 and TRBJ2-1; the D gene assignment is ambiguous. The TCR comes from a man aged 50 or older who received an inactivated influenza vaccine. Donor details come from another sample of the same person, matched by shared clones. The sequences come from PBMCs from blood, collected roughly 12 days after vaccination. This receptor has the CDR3 CASSQDRLVGYNEQFF. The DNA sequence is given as TGTGCCAGCAGCCAAGATCGACTGGTGGGCTACAATGAGCAGTTCTTC.